A single sample is the source of the 14 T cell receptor beta chains below, sequenced in a study of T cell responses to AZD1222 COVID-19 vaccine. Sequenced by immunoSEQ multiplex PCR; TCRdb stores in-frame clones only, minus some. The top ten clones hold approximately 0.52% of a sample with 250,000 to 300,000 clones, almost 95% of them seen once. Specimen: peripheral blood, collected 28 days after the second AZD1222 dose. The receptors derive from an adult who received the AZD1222 COVID-19 vaccine.

This chain connects TRBV7-3 to TRBJ2-1, with 8 bases fitting TRBD2. The V gene's germline CDR1 is SGHTA and CDR2 FQGTGA. The CDR3 runs 16 residues. V shed 5 bases and J 0 bases; nucleotides not matched to a gene: 6. The CDR3 bases are TGTGCCAGCAGCCCGGTAGCGGGGACCTCCTACAATGAGCAGTTCTTC. It specifies CASSPVAGTSYNEQFF.

This chain connects TRBV9 to TRBJ1-6; D is unclear. Germline-derived CDR1 and CDR2 are SGDLS and YYNGEE. Trimming took 0 bases from V and 9 from J, leaving 4 bases between them. The CDR3 is 12 residues long. CDR3 amino acids: CASSVGSSPLHF. The DNA of the CDR3 is TGTGCCAGCAGCGTAGGTTCTTCACCCCTCCACTTT.

The chain carries TRBV29-1 and TRBJ1-4, with D perhaps matching TRBD1 (6 bases). Germline V gene sequence: CDR1 SQVTM, CDR2 ANQGSEA. The CDR3 runs to 14 residues. Deletions cut 0 bases from V and 7 bases from J, with 12 bases between. As DNA, the CDR3 is TGCAGCGTTGAAGATCCAACAGGGAGTGAAAAACTGTTTTTT. Protein sequence: CSVEDPTGSEKLFF.

This sequence joins TRBV15 and TRBJ1-2; D may be TRBD1 (5 bases). The CDR3 length is 15 residues. Trimming cost V 9 bases and J 1 base, with 18 bases left between them. Germline CDR1 LNHNV, CDR2 YYDKDF (reference sequence). In nucleotides, the CDR3 is TGTGCCACGCAACCGTGGCAGGGCATTAACTATGGCTACACCTTC. Amino acid sequence: CATQPWQGINYGYTF.

This chain links TRBV19 with TRBJ1-5; D gene ambiguous. The CDR3 has 14 amino acids. The ends were cut back, 11 bases at V and 1 base at J, with 15 bases in the middle. The germline V gene has CDR1 LNHDA and CDR2 SQIVND (reference sequence). CDR3 sequence: CAVQSGLSNQPQHF. The CDR3 coding sequence is TGTGCCGTCCAATCGGGGTTGAGCAATCAGCCCCAGCATTTT.

The V call is TRBV18, the J call TRBJ1-2, with a possible D match to TRBD1 (6 bases). The germline V and J ends were trimmed by 3 bases and 8 bases, with 10 bases remaining between them. Germline CDR1 and CDR2: KGHSH and LQKENI. CDR3 length: 12 residues. CDR3 loop: CASSPQGKGYTF. CDR3 bases: TGTGCCAGCTCACCTCAGGGGAAAGGCTACACCTTC.

The J gene is TRBJ2-7, the V gene TRBV6-2 or TRBV6-3; D is unresolved. The CDR3 has 17 residues. Trimming took off 6 bases at V and 2 bases at J, with 23 bases between the two ends. Germline-derived CDR1 and CDR2 are MNHEY and SVGEGT. CDR3 sequence reads: CASSLPGRAVPPYEQYF. DNA of the CDR3: TGTGCCAGCAGCCTTCCGGGCCGGGCGGTTCCACCCTACGAGCAGTACTTC.

The chain is built from TRBV3-1 (or the pseudogene TRBV3-2) and TRBJ1-5, with D unclear. The CDR3 totals 13 residues. The V and J ends lost 6 bases and 4 bases respectively, with 10 bases between them. Germline CDR1 LGHDT, CDR2 YNNKEL (reference sequence). DNA for the CDR3: TGTGCCAGCAGTCGACCGGGGAATCAGCCCCAGCATTTT. Amino acid sequence: CASSRPGNQPQHF.

Worth noting for this clone: Additional DNA sequences in this sample encode the identical CDR3. The CDR3 sequence: CASSGGLTDTQYF. CDR3 nucleotide sequence: TGTGCCAGCAGTGGGGGGCTCACAGATACGCAGTATTTT. The chain is built from TRBV2 and TRBJ2-3; D perhaps matches TRBD1 (6 bases). V lost 4 bases and J lost 2, with 7 bases in between. Germline V gives CDR1 SNHLY, CDR2 FYNNEI. CDR3 length: 13 amino acids.

J is TRBJ1-3 and V is TRBV5-4; D not certain. Looked up from germline, CDR1 is SGHNT and CDR2 is YYREEE (reference sequence). The V end lost 0 bases, the J end lost 4 bases, and 8 bases lay between the germline ends. The CDR3 consists of 14 residues. This chain's CDR3 is CASSLGREGNTIYF. In DNA form, the CDR3 reads TGTGCCAGCAGCTTGGGGCGAGAGGGAAACACCATATATTTT.

This sequence joins TRBV3-1 (or the pseudogene TRBV3-2) and TRBJ2-2, with 11 bases lining up with TRBD2. The CDR3 spans 15 residues. V dropped 4 bases and J dropped 7; count of bases not matched to a gene: 5. The germline V gene has CDR1 LGHDT and CDR2 YNNKEL (reference sequence). The CDR3 spells CASSRSGGAIGELFF. CDR3 sequence (DNA): TGTGCCAGCAGCCGTAGCGGGGGGGCGATCGGGGAGCTGTTTTTT.

Notes on this clone: The same CDR3 arises from other DNA sequences in this sample as well. The V call is TRBV6-5, the J call TRBJ2-7, with D possibly called TRBD1 or TRBD2 (5 bases each). This CDR3 is built from 13 residues. Trimming took off 0 bases at V and 6 bases at J, with 9 bases between the two ends. The V gene's germline CDR1 is MNHEY and CDR2 SVGAGI. The CDR3 bases are TGTGCCAGCAGTTACTCGAGGGGCGGCGAGCAGTACTTC. This translates into CASSYSRGGEQYF.

The V call is TRBV28, the J call TRBJ1-3; unclear D gene. Germline lookup yields CDR1 MDHEN and CDR2 SYDVKM. Trimming cost V 7 bases and J 0 bases, with 19 bases left between them. CDR3 length: 17 residues. CDR3 DNA: TGTGCCAGCAAGTTTGGCCCCCCAACACTCTCTGGAAACACCATATATTTT. Translation: CASKFGPPTLSGNTIYF.

The chain combines TRBV2 with TRBJ1-1; D possibly corresponds to TRBD1 (6 bases). Germline V gives CDR1 SNHLY, CDR2 FYNNEI. The CDR3 has 15 residues. V lost 7 bases and J 4 bases, leaving 19 bases between the germline ends. CDR3 sequence (DNA): TGTGCCAGCATGCCGAACACGGGGGGCGGCACTGAAGCTTTCTTT. Its protein is CASMPNTGGGTEAFF.